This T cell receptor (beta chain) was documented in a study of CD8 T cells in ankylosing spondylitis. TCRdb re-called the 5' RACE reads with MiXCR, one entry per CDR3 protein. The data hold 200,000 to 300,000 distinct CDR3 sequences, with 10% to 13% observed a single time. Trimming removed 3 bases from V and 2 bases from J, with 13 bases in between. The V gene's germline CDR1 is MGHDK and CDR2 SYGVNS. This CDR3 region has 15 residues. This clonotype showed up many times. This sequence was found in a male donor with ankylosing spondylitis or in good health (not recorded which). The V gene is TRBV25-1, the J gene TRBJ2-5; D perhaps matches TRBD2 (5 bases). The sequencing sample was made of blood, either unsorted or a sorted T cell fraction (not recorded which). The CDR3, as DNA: TGTGCCAGCAGTGACCCCCGCGGGCATCAAGAGACCCAGTACTTC. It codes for CASSDPRGHQETQYF. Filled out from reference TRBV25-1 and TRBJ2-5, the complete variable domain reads EADIYQTPRYLVIGTGKKITLECSQTMGHDKMYWYQQDPGMELHLIHYSYGVNSTEKGDLSSESTVSRIRTEHFPLTLESARPSHTSQYLCASSDPRGHQETQYFGPGTRLLVL.